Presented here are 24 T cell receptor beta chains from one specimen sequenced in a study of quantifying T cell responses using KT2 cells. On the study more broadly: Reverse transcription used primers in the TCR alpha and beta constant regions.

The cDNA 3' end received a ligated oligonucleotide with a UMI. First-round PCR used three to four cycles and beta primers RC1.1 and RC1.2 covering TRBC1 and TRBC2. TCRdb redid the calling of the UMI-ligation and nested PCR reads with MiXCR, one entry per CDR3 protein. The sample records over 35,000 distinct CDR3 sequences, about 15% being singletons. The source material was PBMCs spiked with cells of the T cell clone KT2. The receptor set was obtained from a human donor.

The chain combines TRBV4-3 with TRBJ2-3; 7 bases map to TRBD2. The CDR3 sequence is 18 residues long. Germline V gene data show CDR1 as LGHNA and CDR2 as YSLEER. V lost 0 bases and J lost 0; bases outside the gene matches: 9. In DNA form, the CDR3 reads TGCGCCAGCAGCCAAGATCTCCCCGGGACTACGAGCACAGATACGCAGTATTTT. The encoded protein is CASSQDLPGTTSTDTQYF.

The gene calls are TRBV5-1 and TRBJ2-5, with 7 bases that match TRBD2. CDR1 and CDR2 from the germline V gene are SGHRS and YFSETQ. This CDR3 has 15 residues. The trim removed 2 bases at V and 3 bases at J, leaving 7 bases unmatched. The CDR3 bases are TGCGCCAGCAGCTTCCCCGGGACTACGGAAGAGACCCAGTACTTC. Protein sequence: CASSFPGTTEETQYF. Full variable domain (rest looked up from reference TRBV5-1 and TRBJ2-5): KAGVTQTPRYLIKTRGQQVTLSCSPISGHRSVSWYQQTPGQGLQFLFEYFSETQRNKGNFPGRFSGRQFSNSRSEMNVSTLELGDSALYLCASSFPGTTEETQYFGPGTRLLVL.

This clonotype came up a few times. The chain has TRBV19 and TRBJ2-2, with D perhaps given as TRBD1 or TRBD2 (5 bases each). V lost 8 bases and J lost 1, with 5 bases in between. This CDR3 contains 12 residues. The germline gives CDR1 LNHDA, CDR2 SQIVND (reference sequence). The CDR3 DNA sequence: TGTGCCAGTGGGGGGAACACCGGGGAGCTGTTTTTT. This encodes CASGGNTGELFF.

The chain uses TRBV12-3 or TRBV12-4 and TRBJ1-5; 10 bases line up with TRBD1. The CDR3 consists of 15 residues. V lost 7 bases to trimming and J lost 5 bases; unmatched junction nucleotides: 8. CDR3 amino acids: CASTTGQGPYQPQHF. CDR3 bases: TGTGCCAGCACCACGGGACAGGGGCCATATCAGCCCCAGCATTTT.

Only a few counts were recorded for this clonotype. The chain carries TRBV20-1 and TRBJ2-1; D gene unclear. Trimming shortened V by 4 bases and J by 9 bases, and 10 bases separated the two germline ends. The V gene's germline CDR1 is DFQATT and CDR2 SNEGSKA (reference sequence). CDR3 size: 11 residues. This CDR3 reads CSAIRTVEQFF. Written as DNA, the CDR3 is TGCAGTGCTATCCGAACGGTTGAGCAGTTCTTC.

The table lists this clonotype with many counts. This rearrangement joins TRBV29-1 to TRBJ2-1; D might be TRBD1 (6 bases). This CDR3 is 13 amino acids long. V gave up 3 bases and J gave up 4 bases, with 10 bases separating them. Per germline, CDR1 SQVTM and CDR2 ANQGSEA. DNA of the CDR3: TGCAGCGTTGAGTCCAGGGGTTACAATGAGCAGTTCTTC. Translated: CSVESRGYNEQFF.

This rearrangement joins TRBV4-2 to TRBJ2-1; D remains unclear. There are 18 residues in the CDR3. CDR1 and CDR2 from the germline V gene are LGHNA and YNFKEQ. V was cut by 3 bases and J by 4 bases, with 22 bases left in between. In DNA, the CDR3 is TGTGCCAGCAGCCACGGAAGGGTATCGACCCAAGGGTACAATGAGCAGTTCTTC. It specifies CASSHGRVSTQGYNEQFF.

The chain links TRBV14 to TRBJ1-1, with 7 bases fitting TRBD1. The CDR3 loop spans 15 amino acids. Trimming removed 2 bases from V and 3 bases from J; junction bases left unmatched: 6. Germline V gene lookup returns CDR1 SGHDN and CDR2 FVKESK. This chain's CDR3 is CASSQRNRGDTEAFF. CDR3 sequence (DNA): TGTGCCAGCAGCCAAAGAAACAGGGGTGACACTGAAGCTTTCTTT.

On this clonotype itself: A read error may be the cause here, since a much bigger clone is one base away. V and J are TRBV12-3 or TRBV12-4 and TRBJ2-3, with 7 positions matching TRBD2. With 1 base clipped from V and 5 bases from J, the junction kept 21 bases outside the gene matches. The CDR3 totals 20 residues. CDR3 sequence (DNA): TGTGCCAGCAGTTTAGGGGGCGAGGCGGGAGTGGGTACCAGCCGAGATACGCAGTATTTT. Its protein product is CASSLGGEAGVGTSRDTQYF.

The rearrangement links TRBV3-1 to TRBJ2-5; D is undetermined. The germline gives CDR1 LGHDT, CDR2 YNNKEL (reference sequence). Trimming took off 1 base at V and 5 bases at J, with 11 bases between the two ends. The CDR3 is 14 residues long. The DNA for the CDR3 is TGTGCCAGCAGCCAAGGGCACCGGACGGAGACCCAGTACTTC. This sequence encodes CASSQGHRTETQYF.

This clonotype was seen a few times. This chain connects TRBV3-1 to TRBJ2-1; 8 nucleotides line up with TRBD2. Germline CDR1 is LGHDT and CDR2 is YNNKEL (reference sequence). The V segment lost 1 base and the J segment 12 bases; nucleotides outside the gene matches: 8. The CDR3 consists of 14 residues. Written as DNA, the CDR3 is TGTGCCAGCAGCCAAGGAGGACTAGCTTTAGGGCAGTTCTTC. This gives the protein CASSQGGLALGQFF.

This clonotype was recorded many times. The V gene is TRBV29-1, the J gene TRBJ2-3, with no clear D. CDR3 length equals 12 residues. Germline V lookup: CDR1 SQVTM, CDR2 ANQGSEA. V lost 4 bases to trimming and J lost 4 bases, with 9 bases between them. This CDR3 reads CSVGRQADTQYF. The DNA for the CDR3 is TGCAGCGTTGGACGGCAGGCAGATACGCAGTATTTT.

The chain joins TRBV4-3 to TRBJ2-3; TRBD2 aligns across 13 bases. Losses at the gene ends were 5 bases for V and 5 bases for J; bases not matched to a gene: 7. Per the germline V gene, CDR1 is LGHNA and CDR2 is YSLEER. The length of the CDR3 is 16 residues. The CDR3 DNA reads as TGCGCCAGCAGCTCACGGACTAGCGGGAGAGAAGATACGCAGTATTTT. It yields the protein CASSSRTSGREDTQYF.

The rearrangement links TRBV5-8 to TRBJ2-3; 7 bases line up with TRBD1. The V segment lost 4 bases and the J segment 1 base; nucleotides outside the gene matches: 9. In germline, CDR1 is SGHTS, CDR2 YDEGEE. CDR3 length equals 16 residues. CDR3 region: CASSLVQGQGTDTQYF. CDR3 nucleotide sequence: TGTGCCAGCAGCCTGGTACAGGGGCAGGGCACAGATACGCAGTATTTT.

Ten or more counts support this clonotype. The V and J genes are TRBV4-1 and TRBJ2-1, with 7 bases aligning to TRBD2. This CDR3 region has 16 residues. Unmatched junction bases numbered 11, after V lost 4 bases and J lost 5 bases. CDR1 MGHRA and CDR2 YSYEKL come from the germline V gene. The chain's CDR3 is CASSPKSRDYNNEQFF. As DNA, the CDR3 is TGCGCCAGCAGCCCTAAATCCCGGGACTATAACAATGAGCAGTTCTTC.

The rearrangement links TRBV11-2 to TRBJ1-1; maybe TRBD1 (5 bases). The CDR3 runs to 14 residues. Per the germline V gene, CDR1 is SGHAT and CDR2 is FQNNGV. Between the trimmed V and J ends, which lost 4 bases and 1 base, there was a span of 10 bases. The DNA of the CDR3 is TGTGCCAGCAGCTGGGCGGGGACGAACACTGAAGCTTTCTTT. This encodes CASSWAGTNTEAFF.

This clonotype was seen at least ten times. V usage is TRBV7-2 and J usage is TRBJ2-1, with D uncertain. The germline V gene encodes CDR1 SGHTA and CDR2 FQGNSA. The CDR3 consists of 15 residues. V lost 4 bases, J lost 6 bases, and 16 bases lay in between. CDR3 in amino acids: CASSSPGAWTNEQFF. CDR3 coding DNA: TGTGCCAGCAGCTCCCCAGGAGCGTGGACCAATGAGCAGTTCTTC. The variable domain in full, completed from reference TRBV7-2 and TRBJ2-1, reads GAGVSQSPSNKVTEKGKDVELRCDPISGHTALYWYRQSLGQGLEFLIYFQGNSAPDKSGLPSDRFSAERTGGSVSTLTIQRTQQEDSAVYLCASSSPGAWTNEQFFGPGTRLTVL.

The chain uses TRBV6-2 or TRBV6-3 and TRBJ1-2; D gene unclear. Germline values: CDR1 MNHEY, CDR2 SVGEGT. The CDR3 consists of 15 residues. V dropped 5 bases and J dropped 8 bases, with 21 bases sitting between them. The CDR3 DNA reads TGTGCCAGCAGTCCCATTTACGTCTCCGGTTCGGGCTACACCTTC. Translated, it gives CASSPIYVSGSGYTF.

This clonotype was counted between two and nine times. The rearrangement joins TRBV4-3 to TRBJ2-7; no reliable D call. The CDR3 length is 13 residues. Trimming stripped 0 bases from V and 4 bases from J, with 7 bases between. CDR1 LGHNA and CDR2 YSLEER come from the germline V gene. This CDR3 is CASSQDRQYEQYF. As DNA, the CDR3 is TGCGCCAGCAGCCAAGATCGCCAGTACGAGCAGTACTTC.

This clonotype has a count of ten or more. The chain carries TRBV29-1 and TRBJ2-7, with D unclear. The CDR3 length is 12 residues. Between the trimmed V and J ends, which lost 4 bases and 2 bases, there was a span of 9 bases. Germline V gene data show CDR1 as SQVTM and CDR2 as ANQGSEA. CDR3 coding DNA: TGCAGCGTTGTCGGTGCACCCTACGAGCAGTACTTC. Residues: CSVVGAPYEQYF.

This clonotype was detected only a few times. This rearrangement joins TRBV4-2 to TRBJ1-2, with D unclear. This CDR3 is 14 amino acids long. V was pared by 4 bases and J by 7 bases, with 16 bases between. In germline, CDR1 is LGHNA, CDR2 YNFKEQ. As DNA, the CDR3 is TGTGCCAGCAGCCCAGGCGGCCTTGTGGCTGGCTACACCTTC. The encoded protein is CASSPGGLVAGYTF.

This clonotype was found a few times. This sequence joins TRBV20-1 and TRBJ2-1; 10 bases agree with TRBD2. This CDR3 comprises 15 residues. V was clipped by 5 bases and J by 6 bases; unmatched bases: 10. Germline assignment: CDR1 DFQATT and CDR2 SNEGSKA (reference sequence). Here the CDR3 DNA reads TGCAGTGCTTTAAGCGGGAGGGCCTCTCCCAATGAGCAGTTCTTC. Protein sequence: CSALSGRASPNEQFF.

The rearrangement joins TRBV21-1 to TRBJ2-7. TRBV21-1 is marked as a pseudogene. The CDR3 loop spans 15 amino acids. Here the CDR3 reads CASSKSETLGDEQYF. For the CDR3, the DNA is TGTGCCAGCAGCAAATCTGAGACCCTTGGCGACGAGCAGTACTTC.

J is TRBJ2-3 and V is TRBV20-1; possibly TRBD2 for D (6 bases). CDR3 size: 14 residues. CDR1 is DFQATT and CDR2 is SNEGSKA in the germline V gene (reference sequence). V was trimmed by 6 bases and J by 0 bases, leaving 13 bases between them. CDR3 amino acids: CSATRDSSTDTQYF. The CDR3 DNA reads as TGCAGTGCAACCCGGGACTCAAGCACAGATACGCAGTATTTT.